This TCR beta chain was captured by sequencing in a study of blood T cell repertoires in COVID-19. Germline V gives CDR1 LNHDA, CDR2 SQIVND (reference sequence). This CDR3 has 14 residues. After removal of 5 bases from V and 8 bases from J, the junction contained 8 bases not matched to a gene. Data came from immunoSEQ multiplex PCR; TCRdb stores just in-frame clones and leaves some out. The sample has a few hundred thousand clones, about 90% seen once. Sequenced sample: PBMCs or T cells enriched from blood (not recorded which). The chain links TRBV19 to TRBJ2-1; TRBD1 matches 8 bases. This sequence originates from a human donor in a cohort exposed to, infected with or recovered from COVID-19 (not recorded which). The donor label of this sample is uncertain. CDR3 sequence reads: CASSFGQGRDEQFF. The CDR3 coding sequence is TGTGCCAGTAGTTTCGGACAGGGTCGCGATGAGCAGTTCTTC.